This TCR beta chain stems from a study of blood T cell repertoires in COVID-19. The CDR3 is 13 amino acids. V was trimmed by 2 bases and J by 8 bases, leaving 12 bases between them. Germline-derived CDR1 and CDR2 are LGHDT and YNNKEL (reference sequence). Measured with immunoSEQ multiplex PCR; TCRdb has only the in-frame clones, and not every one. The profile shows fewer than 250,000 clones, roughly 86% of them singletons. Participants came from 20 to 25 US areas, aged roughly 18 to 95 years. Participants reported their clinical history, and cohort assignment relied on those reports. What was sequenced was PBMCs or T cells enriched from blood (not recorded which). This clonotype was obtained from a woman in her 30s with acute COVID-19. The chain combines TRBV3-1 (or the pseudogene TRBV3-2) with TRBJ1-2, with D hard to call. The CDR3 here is CASSQRVPRGYTF. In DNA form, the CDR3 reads TGTGCCAGCAGCCAAAGAGTCCCACGCGGCTACACCTTC.